This T cell receptor (beta chain) is drawn from a study of T cell changes during pregnancy in multiple sclerosis. TCRdb's copy holds only in-frame clones and misses some; the assay was immunoSEQ multiplex PCR. The data contain approximately 89,000 clones, 90% to 95% of them seen just once; the ten biggest clones take up around 0.86%. V lost 0 bases to trimming and J lost 2 bases; unmatched junction nucleotides: 15. Per the germline V gene, CDR1 is MNHEY and CDR2 is SMNVEV (reference sequence). The CDR3 covers 19 residues. The source of this sequence is a female donor with multiple sclerosis, enrolled in a pregnancy study. J is TRBJ1-2 and V is TRBV27, with 7 bases matching TRBD1. The sample consisted of peripheral blood, taken in the third trimester of pregnancy. CDR3 nucleotides: TGTGCCAGCAGTTTATCCTACTCCCGGGACAGAGGGGGAAACTATGGCTACACCTTC. It codes for CASSLSYSRDRGGNYGYTF.